This T cell receptor beta chain was found in a study of breast tumors, draining lymph nodes, adjacent tissues. This clonotype has ten or more counts. Samples came from axillary lymph nodes draining the breast cancer. The CDR3 runs to 15 residues. V was clipped by 0 bases and J by 4 bases; unmatched bases: 2. Germline CDR1 GTSNPN, CDR2 SVGIG (reference sequence). TCRdb independently ran MiXCR on the multiplex PCR reads; one entry per CDR3 protein. The sample has about 230,000 distinct CDR3 sequences, about 30% seen once; the top ten hold around 1.4%. The chain joins TRBV30 to TRBJ2-2; 10 nucleotides match TRBD1. The TCR comes from a female donor with breast cancer. Some clones in this sample may be carry-over from other donors' samples. The sequencing sample was made of axillary lymph node tissue. CDR3: CAWSVGTGVTGELFF. The CDR3 nucleotides read TGTGCCTGGAGTGTGGGGACAGGGGTCACCGGGGAGCTGTTTTTT.